The next 16 T cell receptor beta chains were all read from a single sample in a study of blood T cell repertoires in COVID-19. The table came from immunoSEQ multiplex PCR; TCRdb's copy has only in-frame clones and leaves some out. The sample shows around 250,000 clones, about four fifths of them seen only once. Input material: peripheral blood. These receptor sequences come from a man under 40 who had recovered from COVID-19.

The table lists this clone with a few counts. The J gene is TRBJ1-2, the V gene TRBV19; D not resolved. The CDR3 sequence is 13 residues long. V gave up 4 bases and J gave up 0 bases, with 6 bases separating them. CDR1 LNHDA and CDR2 SQIVND come from the germline V gene (reference sequence). The CDR3 here is CASSREANYGYTF. In DNA form, the CDR3 reads TGTGCCAGTAGTAGGGAGGCTAACTATGGCTACACCTTC.

In this sample, this clone turned up a few times. The chain uses TRBV6-4 and TRBJ2-3; 8 bases line up with TRBD1. Germline V gene lookup returns CDR1 MRHNA and CDR2 SNTAGT. The CDR3 spans 15 residues. Germline trimming cut 4 bases from V and 0 bases from J; bases unmatched to any gene: 3. CDR3 nucleotide sequence: TGTGCCAGCAGTGGCGGACAGGGAAGCACAGATACGCAGTATTTT. Its protein product is CASSGGQGSTDTQYF.

The V gene is TRBV6-2 or TRBV6-3, the J gene TRBJ2-7, with 11 bases lining up with TRBD1. The germline CDR1 and CDR2 sequences are MNHEY and SVGEGT. The V gene end was trimmed by 5 bases and the J gene end by 6 bases; junction bases not matched to a gene: 6. CDR3 length equals 14 residues. The CDR3 bases are TGTGCCAGCAGTAGCGGACAGGGGGCCCTCGAGCAGTACGTC. Encoded protein: CASSSGQGALEQYV.

CDR3 in amino acids: CATRGQGVSPLHF. CDR3 nucleotides: TGTGCCACCCGGGGACAGGGCGTTTCACCCCTCCACTTT. The rearrangement links TRBV27 to TRBJ1-6; 9 bases line up with TRBD1. Germline V gene data show CDR1 as MNHEY and CDR2 as SMNVEV (reference sequence). The V gene end was trimmed by 10 bases and the J gene end by 9 bases; junction bases not matched to a gene: 7. This CDR3 has 13 residues.

This chain joins TRBV7-2 and TRBJ1-4; unclear D gene. CDR3 length equals 14 residues. Trimming shortened V by 5 bases and J by 0 bases, and 7 bases separated the two germline ends. The germline gives CDR1 SGHTA, CDR2 FQGNSA. This chain's CDR3 is CASSPDATNEKLFF. In DNA, the CDR3 is TGTGCCAGCAGCCCAGATGCAACTAATGAAAAACTGTTTTTT.

There are a few counts of this clone. Other DNA variants within this sample encode the same CDR3. This sequence joins TRBV9 and TRBJ1-1; D is unclear. Trimming took 0 bases from V and 4 from J, leaving 7 bases between them. The CDR3 is made up of 13 amino acids. Germline CDR1 is SGDLS and CDR2 is YYNGEE. The CDR3 region has the DNA TGTGCCAGCAGCGTAGGAGGCTCCACTGAAGCTTTCTTT. Protein: CASSVGGSTEAFF.

V usage is TRBV27 and J usage is TRBJ2-1; 9 nucleotides agree with TRBD2. The germline CDR1 and CDR2 sequences are MNHEY and SMNVEV (reference sequence). CDR3 length equals 17 residues. J lost 5 bases, V lost 2 bases, and 10 bases had no gene match. The DNA of the CDR3 is TGTGCCAGCAGTTTACCCGCTACGACTAGCGGAAACAATGAGCAGTTCTTC. The encoded protein is CASSLPATTSGNNEQFF.

This clone has only one observation. V and J are TRBV18 and TRBJ2-1; D ambiguous. Germline V CDR1 and CDR2: KGHSH, LQKENI. The CDR3 sequence is 13 residues long. The V gene lost 5 bases and the J gene lost 10 bases, with 15 bases spanning the gap. In nucleotides, the CDR3 is TGTGCCAGCTCAGTAGACTTAGCCCGAGAGCAGTTCTTC. This sequence encodes CASSVDLAREQFF.

The rearrangement uses TRBV28 and TRBJ1-2; maybe TRBD1 (5 bases). This CDR3 is built from 14 residues. Trimming took 7 bases from V and 5 from J, leaving 17 bases between them. Germline V gives CDR1 MDHEN, CDR2 SYDVKM. The CDR3 loop reads CASNSPGTQYGYTF. The CDR3 DNA follows: TGTGCCAGCAATTCACCCGGGACTCAGTATGGCTACACCTTC.

The chain links TRBV4-1 to TRBJ2-7; TRBD2 matches at 10 bases. The CDR3 spans 16 residues. The trim removed 2 bases at V and 2 bases at J, leaving 6 bases unmatched. Germline V CDR1 and CDR2: MGHRA, YSYEKL. The CDR3 spells CASSQTLAGSPYEQYF. DNA of the CDR3: TGCGCCAGCAGCCAAACACTAGCGGGGTCGCCCTACGAGCAGTACTTC.

This sequence joins TRBV19 and TRBJ1-1, with D uncertain. The CDR3 covers 13 residues. From germline, CDR1 is LNHDA and CDR2 SQIVND (reference sequence). The V end lost 6 bases, the J end lost 3 bases, and 11 bases lay between the germline ends. In DNA form, the CDR3 reads TGTGCCAGTAGACCAGGCTTGGACACTGAAGCTTTCTTT. Translation: CASRPGLDTEAFF.

V usage is TRBV12-3 or TRBV12-4 and J usage is TRBJ2-7; tentatively, D is TRBD2 (6 bases). V lost 5 bases, J lost 7 bases, and 12 bases lay in between. The CDR3 loop spans 12 amino acids. CDR3 bases: TGTGCCAGCAGTATAGGGAGGTGGGAGCAGTACTTC. Its translation is CASSIGRWEQYF.

The chain joins TRBV18 to TRBJ2-5, with TRBD2 matching over 11 bases. Unmatched junction bases numbered 13, after V lost 3 bases and J lost 13 bases. Germline V gives CDR1 KGHSH, CDR2 LQKENI. The CDR3 sequence is 15 residues long. The CDR3 DNA reads TGTGCCAGCTCACCCCCCGCTAGCGGGGGGCGGATAACGTACTTC. Protein sequence: CASSPPASGGRITYF.

This clone was recorded at least ten times. The chain links TRBV12-3 or TRBV12-4 to TRBJ2-7; D unclear. The CDR3 runs to 12 residues. V was clipped by 5 bases and J by 2 bases, with 7 bases between them. The CDR3 DNA sequence: TGTGCCAGCAGTCAAAATGCCTACGAGCAGTACTTC. Residues: CASSQNAYEQYF.

The gene calls are TRBV18 and TRBJ1-4, with D tentatively TRBD1 (6 bases). From germline, CDR1 is KGHSH and CDR2 LQKENI. Trimming removed 4 bases at V and 0 bases at J, with 12 bases between. The CDR3 loop spans 16 amino acids. CDR3 sequence reads: CASSLRQASTNEKLFF. The CDR3 nucleotides read TGTGCCAGCTCACTGAGACAGGCATCAACTAATGAAAAACTGTTTTTT.

This chain joins TRBV7-3 and TRBJ1-1; D is unresolved. Germline V gene data show CDR1 as SGHTA and CDR2 as FQGTGA. The V end was cut by 5 bases, the J end by 3 bases, with 13 bases between. The length of the CDR3 is 14 residues. The DNA of the CDR3 is TGTGCCAGCAGCCTGAGGCCCGCGGACACTGAAGCTTTCTTT. This encodes CASSLRPADTEAFF. The full variable domain, in which reference TRBV7-3 and TRBJ1-1 provide the parts outside the CDR3, is GAGVSQTPSNKVTEKGKYVELRCDPISGHTALYWYRQSLGQGPEFLIYFQGTGAADDSGLPNDRFFAVRPEGSVSTLKIQRTERGDSAVYLCASSLRPADTEAFFGQGTRLTVV.